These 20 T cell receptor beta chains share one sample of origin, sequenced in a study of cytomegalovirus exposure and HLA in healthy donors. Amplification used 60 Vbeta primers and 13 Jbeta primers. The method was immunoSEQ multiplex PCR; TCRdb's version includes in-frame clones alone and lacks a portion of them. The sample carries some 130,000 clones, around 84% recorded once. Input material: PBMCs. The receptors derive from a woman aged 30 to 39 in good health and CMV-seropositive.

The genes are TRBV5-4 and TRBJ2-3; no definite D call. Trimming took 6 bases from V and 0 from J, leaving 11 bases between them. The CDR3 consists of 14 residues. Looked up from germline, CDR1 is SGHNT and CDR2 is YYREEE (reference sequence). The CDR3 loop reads CASIAGASTDTQYF. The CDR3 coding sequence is TGTGCCAGCATCGCTGGAGCTAGCACAGATACGCAGTATTTT.

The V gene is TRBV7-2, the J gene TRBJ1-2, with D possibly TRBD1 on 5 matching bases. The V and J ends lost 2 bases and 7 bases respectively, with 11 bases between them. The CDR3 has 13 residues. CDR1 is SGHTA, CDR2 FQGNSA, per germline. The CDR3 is CASSLTRDSGYTF. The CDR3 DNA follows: TGTGCCAGCAGCTTAACCCGGGACTCTGGCTACACCTTC.

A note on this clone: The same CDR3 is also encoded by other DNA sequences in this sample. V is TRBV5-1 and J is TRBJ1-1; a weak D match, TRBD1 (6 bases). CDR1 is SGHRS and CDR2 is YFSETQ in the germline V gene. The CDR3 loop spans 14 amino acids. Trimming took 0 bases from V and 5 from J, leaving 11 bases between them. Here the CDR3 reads CASSLGGGGTEAFF. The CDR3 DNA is TGCGCCAGCAGCTTGGGGGGAGGGGGGACTGAAGCTTTCTTT.

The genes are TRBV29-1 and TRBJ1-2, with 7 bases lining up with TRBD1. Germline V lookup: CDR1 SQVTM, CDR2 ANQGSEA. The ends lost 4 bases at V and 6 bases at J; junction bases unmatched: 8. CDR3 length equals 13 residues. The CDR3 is CSVARQGMDGYTF. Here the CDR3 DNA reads TGCAGCGTTGCCCGACAGGGAATGGATGGCTACACCTTC.

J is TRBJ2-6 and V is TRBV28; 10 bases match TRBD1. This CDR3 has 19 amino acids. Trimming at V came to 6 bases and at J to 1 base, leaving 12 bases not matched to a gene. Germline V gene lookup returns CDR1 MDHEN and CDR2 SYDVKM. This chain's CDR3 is CASSLSPGQGISGANVLTF. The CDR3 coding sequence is TGTGCCAGCAGCCTCAGTCCGGGACAGGGGATTTCTGGGGCCAACGTCCTGACTTTC. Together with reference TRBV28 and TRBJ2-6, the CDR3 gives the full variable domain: DVKVTQSSRYLVKRTGEKVFLECVQDMDHENMFWYRQDPGLGLRLIYFSYDVKMKEKGDIPEGYSVSREKKERFSLILESASTNQTSMYLCASSLSPGQGISGANVLTFGAGSRLTVL.

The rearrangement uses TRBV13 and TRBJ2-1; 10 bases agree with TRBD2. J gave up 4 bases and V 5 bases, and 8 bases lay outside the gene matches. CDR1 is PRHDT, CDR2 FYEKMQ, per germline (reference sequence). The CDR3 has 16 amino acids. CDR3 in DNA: TGTGCCAGCAGCCGCCCAGCGGGGGGGGATTACAATGAGCAGTTCTTC. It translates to CASSRPAGGDYNEQFF.

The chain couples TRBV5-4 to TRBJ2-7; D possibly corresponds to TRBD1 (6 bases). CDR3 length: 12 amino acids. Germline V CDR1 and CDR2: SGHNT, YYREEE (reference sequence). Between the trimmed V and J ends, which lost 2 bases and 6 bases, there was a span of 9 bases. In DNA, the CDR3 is TGTGCCAGCAGCTTCACAGGGTCCGAGCAGTACTTC. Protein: CASSFTGSEQYF.

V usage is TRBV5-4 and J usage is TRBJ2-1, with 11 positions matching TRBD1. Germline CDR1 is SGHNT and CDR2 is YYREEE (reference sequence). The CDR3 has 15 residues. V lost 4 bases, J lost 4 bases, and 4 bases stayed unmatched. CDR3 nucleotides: TGTGCCAGCAGCGGCGGGACAGGGGGTTACAATGAGCAGTTCTTC. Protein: CASSGGTGGYNEQFF.

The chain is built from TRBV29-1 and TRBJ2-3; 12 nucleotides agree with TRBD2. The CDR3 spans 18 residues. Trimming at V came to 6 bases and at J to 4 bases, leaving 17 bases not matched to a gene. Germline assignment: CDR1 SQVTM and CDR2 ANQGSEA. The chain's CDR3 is CSVCGLARLAGDADTQYF. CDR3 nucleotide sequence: TGCAGCGTCTGTGGTTTAGCGAGACTAGCGGGGGACGCAGATACGCAGTATTTT.

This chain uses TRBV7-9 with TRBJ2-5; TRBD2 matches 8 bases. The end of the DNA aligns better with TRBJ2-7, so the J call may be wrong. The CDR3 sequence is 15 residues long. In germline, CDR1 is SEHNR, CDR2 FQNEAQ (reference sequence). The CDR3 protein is CASSPRGGEIYEQYF. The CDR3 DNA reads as TGTGCCAGCAGCCCCCGGGGGGGGGAGATTTACGAGCAGTACTTC.

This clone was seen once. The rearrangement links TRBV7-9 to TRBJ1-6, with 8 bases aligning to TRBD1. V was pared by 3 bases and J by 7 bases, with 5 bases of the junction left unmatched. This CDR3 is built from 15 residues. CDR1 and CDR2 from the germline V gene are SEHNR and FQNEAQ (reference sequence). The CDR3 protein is CASSFGQGGNSPLHF. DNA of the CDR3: TGTGCCAGCAGCTTTGGACAGGGAGGCAATTCACCCCTCCACTTT.

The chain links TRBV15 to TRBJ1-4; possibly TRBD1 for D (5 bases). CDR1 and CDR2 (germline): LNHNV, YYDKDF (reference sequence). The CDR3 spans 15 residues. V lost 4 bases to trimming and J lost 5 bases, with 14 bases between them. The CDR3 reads CATSIKQVLNEKLFF. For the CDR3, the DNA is TGTGCCACCAGCATCAAACAGGTTCTGAATGAAAAACTGTTTTTT.

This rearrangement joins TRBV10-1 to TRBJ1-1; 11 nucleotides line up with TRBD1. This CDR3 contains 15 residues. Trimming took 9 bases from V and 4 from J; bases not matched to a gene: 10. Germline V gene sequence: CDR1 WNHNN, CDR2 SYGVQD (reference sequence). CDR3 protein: CARERDRGDGTEAFF. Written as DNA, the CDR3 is TGCGCCAGGGAACGGGACAGGGGGGATGGCACTGAAGCTTTCTTT.

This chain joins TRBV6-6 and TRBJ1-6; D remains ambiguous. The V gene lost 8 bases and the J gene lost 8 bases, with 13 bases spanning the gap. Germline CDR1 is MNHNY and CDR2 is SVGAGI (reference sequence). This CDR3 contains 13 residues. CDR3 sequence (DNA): TGTGCCAGCTACCGAGGTGGTGATTCACCCCTCCACTTT. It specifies CASYRGGDSPLHF.

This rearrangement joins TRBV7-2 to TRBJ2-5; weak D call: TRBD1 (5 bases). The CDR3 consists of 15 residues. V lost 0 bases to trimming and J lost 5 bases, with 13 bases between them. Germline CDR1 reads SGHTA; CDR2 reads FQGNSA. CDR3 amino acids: CASSLAGRVGETQYF. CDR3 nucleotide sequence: TGTGCCAGCAGCTTAGCGGGCAGGGTTGGCGAGACCCAGTACTTC.

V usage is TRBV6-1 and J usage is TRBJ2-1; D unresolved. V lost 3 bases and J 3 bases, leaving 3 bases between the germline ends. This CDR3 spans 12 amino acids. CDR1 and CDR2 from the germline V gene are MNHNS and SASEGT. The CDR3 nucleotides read TGTGCCAGCAGTGACCGCTACAATGAGCAGTTCTTC. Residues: CASSDRYNEQFF.

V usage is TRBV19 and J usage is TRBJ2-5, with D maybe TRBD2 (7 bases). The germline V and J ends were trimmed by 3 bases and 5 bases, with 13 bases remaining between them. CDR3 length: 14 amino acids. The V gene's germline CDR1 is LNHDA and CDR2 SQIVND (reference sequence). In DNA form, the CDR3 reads TGTGCCAGTAGTATTGGGGGGGCCGGGGAGACCCAGTACTTC. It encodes CASSIGGAGETQYF.

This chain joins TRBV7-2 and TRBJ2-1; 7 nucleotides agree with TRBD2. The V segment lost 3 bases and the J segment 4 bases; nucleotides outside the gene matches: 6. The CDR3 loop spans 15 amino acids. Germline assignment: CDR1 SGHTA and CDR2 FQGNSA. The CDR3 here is CASSLGGGEYNEQFF. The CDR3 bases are TGTGCCAGCAGCTTGGGCGGGGGAGAGTACAATGAGCAGTTCTTC.

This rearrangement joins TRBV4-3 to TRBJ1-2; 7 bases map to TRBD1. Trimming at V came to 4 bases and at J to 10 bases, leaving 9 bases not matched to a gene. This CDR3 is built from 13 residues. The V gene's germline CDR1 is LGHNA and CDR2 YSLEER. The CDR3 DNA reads TGCGCCAGCAGCCCCCGAAGGGGGCTTTTCTACACCTTC. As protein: CASSPRRGLFYTF.

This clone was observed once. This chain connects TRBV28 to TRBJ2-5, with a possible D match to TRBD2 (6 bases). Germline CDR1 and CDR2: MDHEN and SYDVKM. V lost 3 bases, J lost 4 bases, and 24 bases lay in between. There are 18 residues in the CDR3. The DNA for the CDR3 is TGTGCCAGCAGTTTTGGGACCGGGGGTGGGGTATTCGGAGAGACCCAGTACTTC. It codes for CASSFGTGGGVFGETQYF. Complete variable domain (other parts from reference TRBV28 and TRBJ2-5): DVKVTQSSRYLVKRTGEKVFLECVQDMDHENMFWYRQDPGLGLRLIYFSYDVKMKEKGDIPEGYSVSREKKERFSLILESASTNQTSMYLCASSFGTGGGVFGETQYFGPGTRLLVL.